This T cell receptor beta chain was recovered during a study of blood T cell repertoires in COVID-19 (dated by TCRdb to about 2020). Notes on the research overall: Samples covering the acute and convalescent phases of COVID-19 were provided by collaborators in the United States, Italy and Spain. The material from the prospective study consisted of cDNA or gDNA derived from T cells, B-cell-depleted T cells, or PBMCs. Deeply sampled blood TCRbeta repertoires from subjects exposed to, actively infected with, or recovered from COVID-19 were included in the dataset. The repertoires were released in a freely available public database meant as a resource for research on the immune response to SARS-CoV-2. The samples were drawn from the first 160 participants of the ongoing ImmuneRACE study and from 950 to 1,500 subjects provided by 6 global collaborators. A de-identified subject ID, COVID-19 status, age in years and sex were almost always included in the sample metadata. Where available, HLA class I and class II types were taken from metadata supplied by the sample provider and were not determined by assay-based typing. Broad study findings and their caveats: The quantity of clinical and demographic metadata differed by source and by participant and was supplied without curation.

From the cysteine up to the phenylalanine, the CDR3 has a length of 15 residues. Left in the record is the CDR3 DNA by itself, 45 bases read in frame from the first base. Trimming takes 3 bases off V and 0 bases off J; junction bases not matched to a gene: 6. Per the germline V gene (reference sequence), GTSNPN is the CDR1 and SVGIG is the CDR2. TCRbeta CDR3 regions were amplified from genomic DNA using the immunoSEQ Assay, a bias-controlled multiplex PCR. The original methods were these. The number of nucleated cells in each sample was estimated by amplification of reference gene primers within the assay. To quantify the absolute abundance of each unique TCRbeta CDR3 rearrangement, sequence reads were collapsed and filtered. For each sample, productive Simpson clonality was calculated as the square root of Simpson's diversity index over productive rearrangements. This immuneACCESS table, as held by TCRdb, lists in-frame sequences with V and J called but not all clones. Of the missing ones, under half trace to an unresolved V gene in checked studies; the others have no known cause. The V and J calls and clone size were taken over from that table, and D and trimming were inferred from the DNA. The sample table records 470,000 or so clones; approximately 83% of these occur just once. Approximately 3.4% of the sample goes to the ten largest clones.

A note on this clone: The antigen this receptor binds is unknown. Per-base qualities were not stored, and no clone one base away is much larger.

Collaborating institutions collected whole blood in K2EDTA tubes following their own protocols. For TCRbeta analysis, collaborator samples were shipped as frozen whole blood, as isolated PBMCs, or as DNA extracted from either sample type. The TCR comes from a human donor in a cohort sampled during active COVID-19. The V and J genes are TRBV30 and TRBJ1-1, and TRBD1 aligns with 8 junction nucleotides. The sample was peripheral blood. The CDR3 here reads CAWRPGTGVNTEAFF. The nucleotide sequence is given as TGTGCCTGGAGGCCCGGGACAGGTGTGAACACTGAAGCTTTCTTT.